The rows below give T cell receptor beta chains drawn from one sample of a study of blood T cells in healthy people across ages. One entry per CDR3 protein results from TCRdb running MiXCR on the 5' RACE reads. The table includes hundreds of thousands of distinct CDR3 sequences, 48% detected once. Sample: blood. These TCRs come from a man between 25 and 39 years old in good health. Both conserved end residues are trimmed from each CDR3.

j_call v_call cdr3_aa
TRBJ2-3 TRBV27 ASNPDGLADTQY
TRBJ1-2 TRBV10-3 AITTPGNYGYT
TRBJ2-5 TRBV5-1 ASSYGIQETQY
TRBJ2-1 TRBV7-8 ASSFSTGTYNEQF
TRBJ2-1 TRBV12-5 ASGLVNEQF
TRBJ2-1 TRBV12-3/TRBV12-4 ASSKPREDEQF
TRBJ1-5 TRBV21-1 ASSKGAADNQPQH
TRBJ2-3 TRBV7-2 ASSPGGLGTDTQY
TRBJ2-3 TRBV10-3 AISEGDRARTDTQY
TRBJ1-4 TRBV12-3/TRBV12-4 ASSRQVPTNEKLF
TRBJ2-5 TRBV20-1 SEGASDFQETQY
NA TRBV28 ASSLAEGSYNEQY
NA TRBV12-3/TRBV12-4 ASSLHQQLYEQY
NA TRBV6-2/TRBV6-3 ASYMETSGGYEQY
TRBJ2-1 TRBV9 ASSVTDRGDEQF
TRBJ1-2 TRBV27 ASSLVGRYNYGYT
TRBJ2-5 TRBV3-1 ASSQGDFNEQY
TRBJ1-6 TRBV12-3/TRBV12-4 ATRGGLDNSPLH
TRBJ2-5 TRBV3-1 ASSLGARQTQY
TRBJ2-1 TRBV6-2/TRBV6-3 ASSYAGGQF
TRBJ1-2 TRBV5-6 ASSLGQGPYYGYT
TRBJ2-3 TRBV12-3/TRBV12-4 ASSSSWDTQY
TRBJ2-5 TRBV7-2 ASSLVGLSQETQY
TRBJ2-3 TRBV5-4 ASSSLFQGDADTQY
TRBJ2-5 TRBV20-1 SARAPWGGLPGETQY
TRBJ1-1 TRBV6-5 ASRRRRTDEAF
TRBJ2-3 TRBV7-9 ASSPRGGSSTDTQY
TRBJ1-1 TRBV7-2 ASSYAAGIEAF
TRBJ2-3 TRBV29-1 SVASGTASTDTQY
TRBJ1-2 TRBV7-2 ASSPDELYGYT
TRBJ2-1 TRBV7-9 ASSLASALGGNEQF
TRBJ2-3 TRBV27 ASSLYRGGTDTQY
TRBJ1-2 TRBV29-1 SVTTGGQGSYGYT
TRBJ2-7 TRBV10-2 ASSNTGYEQY
NA TRBV2 ASGGDGKTQY
TRBJ2-1 TRBV12-3/TRBV12-4 ASSFSPSGGVYNEQF
TRBJ1-5 TRBV27 ASSAWGRGSNQPQH
TRBJ2-2 TRBV11-2 ASSLDLFTGELF
TRBJ2-5 TRBV11-3 ASSWEPGLAGTMQETQY
TRBJ2-7 TRBV25-1 ASSREGGAGGYEQY